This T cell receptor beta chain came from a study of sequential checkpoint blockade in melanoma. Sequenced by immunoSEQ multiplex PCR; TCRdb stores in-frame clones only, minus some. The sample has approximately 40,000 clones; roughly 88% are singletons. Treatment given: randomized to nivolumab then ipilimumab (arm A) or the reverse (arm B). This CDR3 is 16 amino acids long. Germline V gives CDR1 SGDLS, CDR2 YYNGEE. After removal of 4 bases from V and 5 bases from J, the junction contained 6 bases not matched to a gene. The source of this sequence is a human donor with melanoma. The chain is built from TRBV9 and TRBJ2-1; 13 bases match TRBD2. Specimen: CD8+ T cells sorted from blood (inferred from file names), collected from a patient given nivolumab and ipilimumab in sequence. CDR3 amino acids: CASSPGLAGIDNEQFF. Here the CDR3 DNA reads TGTGCCAGCAGCCCGGGACTAGCGGGAATCGACAATGAGCAGTTCTTC.